One sample yielded the 5 T cell receptor beta chains listed below, sequenced in a study of technical replicates of blood from a handful of donors. The protocol was immunoSEQ multiplex PCR, while the TCRdb copy is restricted to in-frame clones and leaves out a portion. The sample contains 55,000 to 80,000 clones, 92% of which appear only once. Sequencing was done on a sample of T cells isolated from PBMCs. These receptors originate from a human donor in good health.

The chain carries TRBV18 and TRBJ1-1; D may be TRBD1 (5 bases). The V and J ends lost 4 bases and 5 bases respectively, with 14 bases between them. CDR1 and CDR2 (germline): KGHSH, LQKENI. This CDR3 spans 14 amino acids. The CDR3, as DNA: TGTGCCAGCTCACAAGGGGTCGAGGAGACTGAAGCTTTCTTT. It encodes CASSQGVEETEAFF.

The chain carries TRBV6-5 and TRBJ2-7, with D possibly TRBD1 on 5 matching bases. The CDR3 covers 15 residues. V was clipped by 7 bases and J by 0 bases, with 16 bases between them. Germline V gene lookup returns CDR1 MNHEY and CDR2 SVGAGI. CDR3: CASKVGAGSSYEQYF. CDR3 nucleotide sequence: TGTGCCAGCAAGGTAGGGGCCGGTAGCTCCTACGAGCAGTACTTC.

The V gene is TRBV21-1, the J gene TRBJ1-1. TRBV21-1 is a recognized pseudogene. The CDR3 sequence is 12 residues long. The CDR3 loop reads CASRRVNTEAFF. The CDR3 bases are TGTGCCAGCAGACGGGTGAACACTGAAGCTTTCTTT.

This chain connects TRBV7-9 to TRBJ2-2, with TRBD2 identical over 9 bases. The ends lost 5 bases at V and 4 bases at J; junction bases unmatched: 5. Germline assignment: CDR1 SEHNR and CDR2 FQNEAQ (reference sequence). The CDR3 extends over 15 amino acids. The CDR3 protein is CASSPSGKITGELFF. The CDR3 DNA sequence: TGTGCCAGCAGCCCTAGCGGGAAAATCACCGGGGAGCTGTTTTTT.

V gene TRBV2 combines with J gene TRBJ2-7; no definite D call. Per the germline V gene, CDR1 is SNHLY and CDR2 is FYNNEI. Trimming left V 6 bases short and J 4 bases short, with 22 bases between. The CDR3 is 16 residues long. CDR3 loop: CASSDDVAAESYEQYF. CDR3 DNA sequence: TGTGCCAGCAGCGACGACGTCGCCGCGGAGTCATACGAGCAGTACTTC.